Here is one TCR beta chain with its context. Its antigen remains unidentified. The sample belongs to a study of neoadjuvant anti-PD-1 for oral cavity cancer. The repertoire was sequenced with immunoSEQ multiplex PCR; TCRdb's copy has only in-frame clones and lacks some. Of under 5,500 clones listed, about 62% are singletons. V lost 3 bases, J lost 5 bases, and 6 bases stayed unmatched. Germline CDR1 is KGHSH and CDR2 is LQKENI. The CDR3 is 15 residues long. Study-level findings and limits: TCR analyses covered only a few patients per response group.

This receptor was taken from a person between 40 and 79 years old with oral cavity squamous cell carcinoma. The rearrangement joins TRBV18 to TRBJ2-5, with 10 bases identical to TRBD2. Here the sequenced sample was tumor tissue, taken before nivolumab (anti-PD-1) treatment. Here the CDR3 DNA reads TGTGCCAGCTCACCCCTCAAAGCGGGAGGGGAGACCCAGTACTTC. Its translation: CASSPLKAGGETQYF.